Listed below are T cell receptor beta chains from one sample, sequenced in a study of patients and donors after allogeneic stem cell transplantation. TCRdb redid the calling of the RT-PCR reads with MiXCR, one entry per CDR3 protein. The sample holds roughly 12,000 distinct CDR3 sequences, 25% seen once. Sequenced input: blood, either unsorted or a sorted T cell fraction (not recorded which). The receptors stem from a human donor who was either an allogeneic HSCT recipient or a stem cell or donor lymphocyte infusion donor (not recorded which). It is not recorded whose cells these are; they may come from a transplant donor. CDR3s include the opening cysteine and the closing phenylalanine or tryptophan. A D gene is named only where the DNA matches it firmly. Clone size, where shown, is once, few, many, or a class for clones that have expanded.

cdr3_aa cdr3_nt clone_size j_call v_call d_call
CASSRALGELFF TGTGCCAGCAGTCGCGCCCTGGGGGAGCTGTTTTTT . TRBJ2-2 TRBV28 .
CASTSYRGGTEAFF TGTGCCAGCACTTCTTACAGGGGCGGGACTGAAGCTTTCTTT . TRBJ1-1 TRBV6-2/TRBV6-3 TRBD1
CASSLRQGNGEAFF TGTGCCAGCAGTTTACGACAGGGGAACGGTGAAGCTTTCTTT few TRBJ1-1 TRBV27 TRBD1
CASSAYPIPPGGYTF TGTGCCAGCAGTGCGTATCCTATACCCCCGGGGGGCTACACCTTC . TRBJ1-2 TRBV12-3/TRBV12-4 .
CASSADLDGNTIYF TGTGCCAGCAGCGCGGACCTGGACGGAAACACCATATATTTT . TRBJ1-3 TRBV7-2 .
CASSLGDRSYGYTF TGTGCCAGCAGCTTAGGGGACAGGAGCTATGGCTACACCTTC . TRBJ1-2 TRBV7-6 TRBD1
CASSSGEVNQPQHF TGTGCCAGCAGTTCCGGGGAGGTCAATCAGCCCCAGCATTTT few TRBJ1-5 TRBV6-5 .
CATRQDGNQPQHF TGTGCCACCAGACAGGACGGCAATCAGCCCCAGCATTTT many TRBJ1-5 TRBV24-1 .
CASSPSPGGDSPLHF TGTGCCAGCAGTCCATCCCCAGGGGGCGATTCACCCCTCCACTTT . TRBJ1-6 TRBV27 TRBD1
CASSYLTGVGNTIYF TGTGCCAGCAGTTACCTCACAGGGGTCGGAAACACCATATATTTT few TRBJ1-3 TRBV6-6 TRBD1
CASSLWRETGNTIYF TGTGCCAGCAGTTTATGGCGGGAAACTGGAAACACCATATATTTT . TRBJ1-3 TRBV28 .
CASSLGGSYEQYF TGTGCCAGCAGCCTGGGGGGCTCCTACGAGCAGTACTTC . TRBJ2-7 TRBV6-6 .
CASSTRALRSYGYTF TGTGCCAGCAGTACCCGGGCCCTGCGAAGCTATGGCTACACCTTC . TRBJ1-2 TRBV6-5 .
CATGTGNTEAFF TGTGCCACCGGGACAGGGAACACTGAAGCTTTCTTT few TRBJ1-1 TRBV28 TRBD1
CASSLGGSPPYEQYF TGTGCCAGCAGTTTAGGTGGGAGCCCCCCCTACGAGCAGTACTTC . TRBJ2-7 TRBV12-3/TRBV12-4 .
CASSLAGDYGYTF TGTGCCAGCAGCTTAGCAGGGGACTATGGCTACACCTTC few TRBJ1-2 TRBV7-9 .